Presented here are 26 T cell receptor beta chains from one specimen sequenced in a study of blood T cell repertoires in COVID-19 (dated by TCRdb to the early 2020s). Library preparation employed the immunoSEQ multiplex PCR assay. What TCRdb holds here is the immuneACCESS table cut down to in-frame rearrangements. Part of the clones is not present; checked against another copy, under half of the missing clones reflect an unresolved V gene, and the others are unexplained. In all, the sample holds some 450,000 clones, and about 91% of those were seen once. Jointly, the top ten make up 10% to 15% of the sample. Sequenced input: peripheral blood. The receptors shown here come from a woman between 45 and 65 years old with COVID-19, enrolled during active disease.

V gene TRBV19 combines with J gene TRBJ2-1, with 9 bases that match TRBD1. The germline V gene encodes CDR1 LNHDA and CDR2 SQIVND (reference sequence). Trimming cost V 3 bases and J 9 bases; bases outside gene matches: 12. This CDR3 spans 16 amino acids. The DNA of the CDR3 is TGTGCCAGTAGTATCACAGGGGGCACTAGCAATGGTGAGCAGTTCTTC. Its protein product is CASSITGGTSNGEQFF.

This clone was picked up a small number of times. The chain combines TRBV19 with TRBJ1-5, with 7 bases fitting TRBD1. J lost 5 bases, V lost 6 bases, and 7 bases had no gene match. CDR3 length: 14 residues. Germline CDR1 LNHDA, CDR2 SQIVND (reference sequence). The CDR3: CASRMTGNHQPQHF. In nucleotides, the CDR3 is TGTGCCAGTAGGATGACAGGGAATCATCAGCCCCAGCATTTT.

This clone was seen only once. The chain combines TRBV24-1 with TRBJ2-5, with 7 bases matching TRBD1. V gave up 4 bases and J gave up 4 bases; unmatched junction bases: 5. Germline CDR1 is KGHDR and CDR2 is SFDVKD. The CDR3 length is 14 residues. Written as DNA, the CDR3 is TGTGCCACCAGTGAGGCGGCAGGGGGAGAGACCCAGTACTTC. Translation: CATSEAAGGETQYF.

On this clone itself: Other DNA sequences in the same sample also yield this CDR3. The J gene is TRBJ1-1, the V gene TRBV9; D uncertain. Germline V CDR1 and CDR2: SGDLS, YYNGEE. V lost 0 bases and J 0 bases, leaving 9 bases between the germline ends. The CDR3 is 15 amino acids. The CDR3 nucleotides read TGTGCCAGCAGCGTAGGGCCTGACATGAACACTGAAGCTTTCTTT. It codes for CASSVGPDMNTEAFF.

The chain has TRBV29-1 and TRBJ1-2, with 7 nucleotides matching TRBD1. From germline, CDR1 is SQVTM and CDR2 ANQGSEA. Germline trimming cut 4 bases from V and 0 bases from J; bases unmatched to any gene: 8. CDR3 length: 15 amino acids. CDR3 sequence (DNA): TGCAGCGTTGTGGGCAGGGGGAAGACTAACTATGGCTACACCTTC. This gives the protein CSVVGRGKTNYGYTF.

The gene calls are TRBV29-1 and TRBJ1-2; 7 bases agree with TRBD1. The CDR3 contains 12 residues. CDR1 SQVTM and CDR2 ANQGSEA come from the germline V gene. CDR3 coding DNA: TGCAGTACCAAGGGGGCGCCTGGAGTCTACACCTTC. This encodes CSTKGAPGVYTF.

The V call is TRBV27, the J call TRBJ1-3; 7 bases are a match to TRBD1. V trimming: 5 bases; J trimming: 1 base; junction bases outside the gene matches: 11. CDR3 length: 17 residues. Germline values: CDR1 MNHEY, CDR2 SMNVEV (reference sequence). The CDR3 sequence: CASSPRTGSVSGNTIYF. The CDR3 bases are TGTGCCAGCAGTCCCCGGACAGGCTCCGTTTCTGGAAACACCATATATTTT.

This sequence joins TRBV3-1 (or the pseudogene TRBV3-2) and TRBJ2-3; 10 nucleotides align to TRBD2. Germline-derived CDR1 and CDR2 are LGHDT and YNNKEL (reference sequence). This CDR3 spans 18 amino acids. The trim removed 1 base at V and 0 bases at J, leaving 7 bases unmatched. The CDR3, as DNA: TGTGCCAGCAGCCAAGGAGCGGGGGGGAGACTTAGCACAGATACGCAGTATTTT. Amino acids: CASSQGAGGRLSTDTQYF.

V gene TRBV5-1 combines with J gene TRBJ1-2; D remains ambiguous. The length of the CDR3 is 14 residues. CDR1 is SGHRS, CDR2 YFSETQ, per germline. V gave up 7 bases and J gave up 5 bases, with 18 bases separating them. The DNA for the CDR3 is TGCGCCAGCGGCGAACCAAATTCGAGGTATGGCTACACCTTC. It yields the protein CASGEPNSRYGYTF.

This chain uses TRBV7-9 with TRBJ2-2, with TRBD1 matching over 8 bases. V gave up 3 bases and J gave up 4 bases; unmatched junction bases: 13. CDR1 SEHNR and CDR2 FQNEAQ come from the germline V gene (reference sequence). This CDR3 has 18 residues. The DNA of the CDR3 is TGTGCCAGCAGCTTGCCTGCCGACAGGGGTCTGAGCACCGGGGAGCTGTTTTTT. Protein sequence: CASSLPADRGLSTGELFF.

The gene calls are TRBV19 and TRBJ2-5; D gene uncertain. The germline CDR1 and CDR2 sequences are LNHDA and SQIVND (reference sequence). The CDR3 consists of 14 residues. Between the trimmed V and J ends, which lost 3 bases and 1 base, there was a span of 9 bases. This chain's CDR3 is CASSIGSLQETQYF. The DNA of the CDR3 is TGTGCCAGTAGTATCGGGTCACTCCAAGAGACCCAGTACTTC.

This chain uses TRBV7-2 with TRBJ2-7, with 11 bases lining up with TRBD2. The V and J ends lost 2 bases and 5 bases, in that order; junction bases with no gene match: 11. The CDR3 spans 17 residues. Germline CDR1 SGHTA, CDR2 FQGNSA. CDR3 amino acids: CASSLFSPASGGNEQYF. In DNA form, the CDR3 reads TGTGCCAGCAGCTTATTCTCACCCGCTAGCGGGGGGAACGAGCAGTACTTC.

In this sample, this clone turned up once. The gene calls are TRBV5-4 and TRBJ2-7; possibly TRBD1 for D (6 bases). V was shortened by 1 base and J by 4 bases, with 12 bases between the two germline ends. Looked up from germline, CDR1 is SGHNT and CDR2 is YYREEE (reference sequence). This CDR3 has 14 residues. The CDR3 DNA follows: TGTGCCAGCAGCTTGAGGGCAGGGGAATACGAGCAGTACTTC. It codes for CASSLRAGEYEQYF.

This chain uses TRBV7-9 with TRBJ2-7, with a possible D match to TRBD1 (6 bases). The CDR3 length is 15 residues. In germline, CDR1 is SEHNR, CDR2 FQNEAQ (reference sequence). The V and J ends lost 4 bases and 0 bases respectively, with 13 bases between them. CDR3 sequence reads: CASSSPRQDSYEQYF. CDR3 DNA: TGTGCCAGCAGCTCCCCAAGACAGGACTCCTACGAGCAGTACTTC.

V usage is TRBV11-1 and J usage is TRBJ1-6; 8 bases match TRBD1. CDR1 is SGHAT, CDR2 FQDESV, per germline (reference sequence). V dropped 4 bases and J dropped 7; count of bases not matched to a gene: 9. The CDR3 totals 16 residues. The CDR3 bases are TGTGCCAGCAGCTCAAGGACAGGGCGGACCAATTCACCCCTCCACTTT. Protein sequence: CASSSRTGRTNSPLHF. The entire variable domain, with the rest obtained from reference TRBV11-1 and TRBJ1-6, is as follows: EAEVAQSPRYKITEKSQAVAFWCDPISGHATLYWYRQILGQGPELLVQFQDESVVDDSQLPKDRFSAERLKGVDSTLKIQPAELGDSAMYLCASSSRTGRTNSPLHFGNGTRLTVT.

V is TRBV7-7 and J is TRBJ2-5; D is ambiguous. This CDR3 is 14 amino acids long. The V end was cut by 2 bases, the J end by 1 base, with 8 bases between. CDR1 is SSHAT and CDR2 is FNYEAQ in the germline V gene (reference sequence). This CDR3 is CASSLLSGQETQYF. The CDR3 DNA reads as TGTGCCAGCAGCTTATTATCGGGCCAAGAGACCCAGTACTTC. The whole variable domain, remainder taken from reference TRBV7-7 and TRBJ2-5, is GAGVSQSPRYKVTKRGQDVTLRCDPISSHATLYWYQQALGQGPEFLTYFNYEAQPDKSGLPSDRFSAERPEGSISTLTIQRTEQRDSAMYRCASSLLSGQETQYFGPGTRLLVL.

The J gene is TRBJ1-6, the V gene TRBV2; a possible D gene is TRBD1 (5 bases). The CDR3 is 14 amino acids. Trimming took off 6 bases at V and 8 bases at J, with 14 bases between the two ends. Germline values: CDR1 SNHLY, CDR2 FYNNEI. CDR3 in DNA: TGTGCCAGCAGGCCGACAGCTTTCGATTCACCCCTCCACTTT. As protein: CASRPTAFDSPLHF.

The V call is TRBV24-1, the J call TRBJ2-2, with TRBD2 matching over 7 bases. Germline CDR1 and CDR2: KGHDR and SFDVKD. J lost 6 bases, V lost 5 bases, and 2 bases had no gene match. The CDR3 length is 13 residues. The CDR3 loop is CATSAAGAGELFF. The CDR3 coding sequence is TGTGCCACCAGTGCCGCGGGGGCCGGGGAGCTGTTTTTT.

The CDR3 here is CASSSRDSPYEQYF. CDR3 bases: TGTGCCAGCAGCTCCCGGGACAGCCCCTACGAGCAGTACTTC. J is TRBJ2-7 and V is TRBV7-2; 7 bases fit TRBD1. This CDR3 comprises 14 residues. Germline V CDR1 and CDR2: SGHTA, FQGNSA. The V gene end was trimmed by 4 bases and the J gene end by 2 bases; junction bases not matched to a gene: 5. The complete variable domain, with remaining parts taken from reference TRBV7-2 and TRBJ2-7, reads GAGVSQSPSNKVTEKGKDVELRCDPISGHTALYWYRQSLGQGLEFLIYFQGNSAPDKSGLPSDRFSAERTGGSVSTLTIQRTQQEDSAVYLCASSSRDSPYEQYFGPGTRLTVT.

This clone appeared a single time. The chain carries TRBV15 and TRBJ2-2; no reliable D call. Germline V gives CDR1 LNHNV, CDR2 YYDKDF (reference sequence). The CDR3 covers 14 residues. The V end was cut by 3 bases, the J end by 1 base, with 6 bases between. The CDR3 nucleotides read TGTGCCACCAGCAGTAGGAGGAACACCGGGGAGCTGTTTTTT. It yields the protein CATSSRRNTGELFF.

V is TRBV5-4 and J is TRBJ1-2; maybe TRBD1 (5 bases). V gave up 4 bases and J gave up 7 bases, with 11 bases separating them. CDR1 and CDR2 from the germline V gene are SGHNT and YYREEE (reference sequence). The CDR3 sequence is 12 residues long. Here the CDR3 DNA reads TGTGCCAGCAGCCAGGGAACGAGTGGCTACACCTTC. It encodes CASSQGTSGYTF.

The chain links TRBV7-8 to TRBJ2-1; 9 bases match TRBD1. Germline V gene lookup returns CDR1 SGHVS and CDR2 FQNEAQ. The CDR3 consists of 15 residues. The trim removed 1 base at V and 3 bases at J, leaving 1 base unmatched. The CDR3 spells CASSLEGQGYNEQFF. In nucleotides, the CDR3 is TGTGCCAGCAGCTTAGAGGGACAGGGCTACAATGAGCAGTTCTTC.

The chain has TRBV29-1 and TRBJ1-2, with D possibly matching TRBD1 (5 bases). CDR3 length equals 14 residues. V was shortened by 4 bases and J by 5 bases, with 17 bases between the two germline ends. CDR1 and CDR2 from the germline V gene are SQVTM and ANQGSEA. CDR3 residues: CSVAGAGTSYGYTF. CDR3 coding DNA: TGCAGCGTTGCTGGGGCAGGTACTTCATATGGCTACACCTTC.

In the case of this clone: Other DNA sequences of this sample code for an identical CDR3. The genes are TRBV6-5 and TRBJ1-1, with D possibly TRBD1 on 6 matching bases. CDR1 and CDR2 (germline): MNHEY, SVGAGI. This CDR3 has 13 amino acids. V was pared by 6 bases and J by 3 bases, with 11 bases between. The CDR3 is CASSLDSYTEAFF. CDR3 DNA: TGTGCCAGCAGCCTGGACAGTTACACTGAAGCTTTCTTT.

V and J are TRBV12-3 or TRBV12-4 and TRBJ1-2, with TRBD1 as a possible D gene (5 bases). CDR3 size: 12 residues. V shed 6 bases and J shed 4 bases, with 9 bases lying between them. CDR3 loop: CASSGDFYGYTF. The CDR3 region has the DNA TGTGCCAGCAGCGGGGACTTCTATGGCTACACCTTC.

V is TRBV10-3 and J is TRBJ1-2; a weak D match, TRBD1 (5 bases). CDR1 ENHRY and CDR2 SYGVKD come from the germline V gene. The V end was cut by 0 bases, the J end by 4 bases, with 12 bases between. CDR3 size: 15 residues. The DNA for the CDR3 is TGTGCCATCAGTGAGTCGGGGGGACGGCTCTATGGCTACACCTTC. It translates to CAISESGGRLYGYTF.